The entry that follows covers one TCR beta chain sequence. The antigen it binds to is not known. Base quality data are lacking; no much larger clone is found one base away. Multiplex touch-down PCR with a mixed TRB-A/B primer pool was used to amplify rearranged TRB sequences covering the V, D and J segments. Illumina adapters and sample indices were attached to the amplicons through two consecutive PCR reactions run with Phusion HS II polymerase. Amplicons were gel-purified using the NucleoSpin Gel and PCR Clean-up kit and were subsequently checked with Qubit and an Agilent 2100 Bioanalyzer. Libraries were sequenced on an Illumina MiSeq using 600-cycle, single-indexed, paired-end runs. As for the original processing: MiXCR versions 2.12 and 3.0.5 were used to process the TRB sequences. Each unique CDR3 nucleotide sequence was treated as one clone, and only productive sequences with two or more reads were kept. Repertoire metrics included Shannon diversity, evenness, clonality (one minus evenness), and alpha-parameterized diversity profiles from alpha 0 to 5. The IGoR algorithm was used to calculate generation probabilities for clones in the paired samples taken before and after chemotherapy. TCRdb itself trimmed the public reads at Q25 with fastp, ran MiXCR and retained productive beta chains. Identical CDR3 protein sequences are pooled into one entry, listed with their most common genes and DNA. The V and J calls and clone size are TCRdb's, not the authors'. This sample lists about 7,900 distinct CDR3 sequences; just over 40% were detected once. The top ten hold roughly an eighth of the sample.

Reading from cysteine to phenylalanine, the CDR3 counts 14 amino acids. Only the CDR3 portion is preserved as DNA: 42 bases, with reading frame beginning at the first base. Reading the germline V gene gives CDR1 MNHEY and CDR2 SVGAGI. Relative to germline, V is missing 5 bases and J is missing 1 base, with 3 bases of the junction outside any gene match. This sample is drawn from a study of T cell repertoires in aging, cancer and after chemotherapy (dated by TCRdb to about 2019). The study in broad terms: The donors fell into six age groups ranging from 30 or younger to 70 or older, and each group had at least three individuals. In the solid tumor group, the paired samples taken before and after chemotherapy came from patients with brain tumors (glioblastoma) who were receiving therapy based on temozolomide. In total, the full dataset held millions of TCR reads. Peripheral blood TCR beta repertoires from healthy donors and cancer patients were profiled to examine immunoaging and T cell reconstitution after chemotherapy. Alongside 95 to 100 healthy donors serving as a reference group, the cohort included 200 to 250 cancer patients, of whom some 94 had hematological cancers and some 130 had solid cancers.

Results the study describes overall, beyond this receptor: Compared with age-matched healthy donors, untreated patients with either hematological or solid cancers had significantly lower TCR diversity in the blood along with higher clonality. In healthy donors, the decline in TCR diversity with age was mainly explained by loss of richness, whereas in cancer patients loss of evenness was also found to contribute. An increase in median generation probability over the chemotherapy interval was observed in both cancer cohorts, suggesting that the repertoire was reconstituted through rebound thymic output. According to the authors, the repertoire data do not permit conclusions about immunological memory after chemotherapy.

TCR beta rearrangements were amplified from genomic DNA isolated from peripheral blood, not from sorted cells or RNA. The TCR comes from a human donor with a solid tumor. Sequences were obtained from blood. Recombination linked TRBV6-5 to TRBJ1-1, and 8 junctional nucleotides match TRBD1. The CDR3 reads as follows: CASSTQGGNTEAFF. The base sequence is TGTGCCAGCAGTACACAGGGGGGGAACACTGAAGCTTTCTTT.